Following are 17 T cell receptor beta chains from one sample sequenced in a study of blood T cell repertoires in COVID-19. Generated by immunoSEQ multiplex PCR, the TCRdb table keeps only in-frame clones and is missing some. This table has about 400,000 clones, around 84% appearing once. Sequenced: peripheral blood. The origin of the receptors is a human donor in a cohort sampled during active COVID-19.

The gene calls are TRBV11-2 and TRBJ1-6, with D hard to call. V was pared by 1 base and J by 8 bases, with 15 bases between. Germline lookup yields CDR1 SGHAT and CDR2 FQNNGV. The CDR3 has 16 amino acids. DNA for the CDR3: TGTGCCAGCAGCTTAGTCTCGTCCGGGATTTATTCACCCCTCCACTTT. Translated: CASSLVSSGIYSPLHF.

The rearrangement links TRBV10-3 to TRBJ2-2; TRBD2 might be the D (6 bases). Trimming removed 4 bases at V and 4 bases at J, with 13 bases between. CDR1 and CDR2 (germline): ENHRY, SYGVKD. This CDR3 has 15 residues. CDR3 sequence reads: CAISGGGVGTGELFF. CDR3 nucleotide sequence: TGTGCCATCAGTGGGGGAGGTGTGGGCACCGGGGAGCTGTTTTTT.

A single count supports this clone. The chain recombines TRBV18 with TRBJ1-1; D ambiguous. Germline V lookup: CDR1 KGHSH, CDR2 LQKENI. The CDR3 has 13 amino acids. V lost 4 bases and J 3 bases, leaving 9 bases between the germline ends. CDR3 in amino acids: CASSRNGDTEAFF. The CDR3 DNA follows: TGTGCCAGCTCACGCAACGGAGACACTGAAGCTTTCTTT. The full variable domain, with the rest looked up from reference TRBV18 and TRBJ1-1, is NAGVMQNPRHLVRRRGQEARLRCSPMKGHSHVYWYRQLPEEGLKFMVYLQKENIIDESGMPKERFSAEFPKEGPSILRIQQVVRGDSAAYFCASSRNGDTEAFFGQGTRLTVV.

The chain employs TRBV19 and TRBJ1-2; no clear D gene. CDR3 length: 12 amino acids. The germline V gene has CDR1 LNHDA and CDR2 SQIVND (reference sequence). The ends were cut back, 6 bases at V and 10 bases at J, with 15 bases in the middle. DNA of the CDR3: TGTGCCAGTAGATCGGGGTCTAGTGCCTACACCTTC. It yields the protein CASRSGSSAYTF.

V usage is TRBV7-9 and J usage is TRBJ1-5; no reliable D call. The germline CDR1 and CDR2 sequences are SEHNR and FQNEAQ (reference sequence). The CDR3 has 12 residues. With 5 bases removed from V and 4 bases from J, the gap between germline ends came to 6 bases. The DNA of the CDR3 is TGTGCCAGCAGCATTCTAAATCAGCCCCAGCATTTT. Protein: CASSILNQPQHF. Filled out from reference TRBV7-9 and TRBJ1-5, the complete variable domain reads DTGVSQNPRHKITKRGQNVTFRCDPISEHNRLYWYRQTLGQGPEFLTYFQNEAQLEKSRLLSDRFSAERPKGSFSTLEIQRTEQGDSAMYLCASSILNQPQHFGDGTRLSIL.

This clone was detected once. The gene calls are TRBV9 and TRBJ1-5, with D unclear. Germline CDR1 and CDR2: SGDLS and YYNGEE. The CDR3 is 15 amino acids. V dropped 2 bases and J dropped 5 bases, with 14 bases sitting between them. The CDR3 nucleotides read TGTGCCAGCAGCGTCGTCAACTCAAACGATCAGCCCCAGCATTTT. Translating gives CASSVVNSNDQPQHF.

The V gene is TRBV28, the J gene TRBJ1-5; D unresolved. Looked up from germline, CDR1 is MDHEN and CDR2 is SYDVKM. The length of the CDR3 is 16 residues. Trimming pared 2 bases from V and 6 bases from J, leaving 17 bases between. The CDR3 protein is CASSLTVGMEVQPQHF. DNA of the CDR3: TGTGCCAGCAGTTTAACAGTCGGTATGGAAGTTCAGCCCCAGCATTTT.

The V and J genes are TRBV30 and TRBJ1-1; no definite D call. The V end lost 0 bases, the J end lost 11 bases, and 10 bases lay between the germline ends. The CDR3 sequence is 11 residues long. Germline values: CDR1 GTSNPN, CDR2 SVGIG (reference sequence). The CDR3 DNA is TGTGCCTGGAGTGTGGGGAGTGTGGCTTTCTTT. Protein: CAWSVGSVAFF.

This clone was recorded only once. The chain couples TRBV28 to TRBJ1-1; D not resolved. Trimming stripped 6 bases from V and 5 bases from J, with 13 bases between. Germline CDR1 MDHEN, CDR2 SYDVKM. The CDR3 is 13 amino acids. The CDR3 sequence: CASSPLVETEAFF. The CDR3 bases are TGTGCCAGCAGCCCACTGGTTGAAACTGAAGCTTTCTTT.

The chain links TRBV9 to TRBJ2-7; 9 bases are shared with TRBD1. The V gene's germline CDR1 is SGDLS and CDR2 YYNGEE. The CDR3 is 14 residues long. V lost 2 bases and J lost 3; bases outside the gene matches: 3. For the CDR3, the DNA is TGTGCCAGCAGCGTCCGGGACAGGGTCTACGAGCAGTACTTC. Its protein is CASSVRDRVYEQYF.

The genes are TRBV3-1 (or the pseudogene TRBV3-2) and TRBJ1-6; possible D gene TRBD1, 5 bases. The V and J ends lost 1 base and 5 bases respectively, with 6 bases between them. This CDR3 region has 14 residues. Looked up from germline, CDR1 is LGHDT and CDR2 is YNNKEL (reference sequence). The CDR3 reads CASSQGQNNSPLHF. CDR3 in DNA: TGTGCCAGCAGCCAAGGACAGAATAATTCACCCCTCCACTTT.

J is TRBJ1-2 and V is TRBV6-1; possible D gene TRBD1, 6 bases. Trimming cost V 3 bases and J 4 bases, with 12 bases left between them. CDR3 length: 14 residues. Germline loops: CDR1 MNHNS, CDR2 SASEGT. CDR3 region: CASSDANRVYGYTF. In nucleotides, the CDR3 is TGTGCCAGCAGTGACGCCAACAGGGTCTATGGCTACACCTTC.

The chain combines TRBV15 with TRBJ2-7, with TRBD2 identical over 7 bases. The CDR3 is 19 amino acids. CDR1 and CDR2 from the germline V gene are LNHNV and YYDKDF (reference sequence). Trimming removed 0 bases from V and 3 bases from J; junction bases left unmatched: 17. CDR3 protein: CATSRERRSGGGSLYEQYF. The CDR3 DNA reads TGTGCCACCAGCAGAGAAAGACGCTCGGGAGGCGGGAGTCTCTACGAGCAGTACTTC. The variable domain in full, completed from reference TRBV15 and TRBJ2-7, reads DAMVIQNPRYQVTQFGKPVTLSCSQTLNHNVMYWYQQKSSQAPKLLFHYYDKDFNNEADTPDNFQSRRPNTSFCFLDIRSPGLGDTAMYLCATSRERRSGGGSLYEQYFGPGTRLTVT.

The chain employs TRBV27 and TRBJ1-1; D gene uncertain. CDR3 length: 12 residues. The germline CDR1 and CDR2 sequences are MNHEY and SMNVEV (reference sequence). Trimming pared 3 bases from V and 6 bases from J, leaving 8 bases between. CDR3 residues: CASSFMGAEAFF. Here the CDR3 DNA reads TGTGCCAGCAGTTTCATGGGAGCTGAAGCTTTCTTT.

The rearrangement joins TRBV10-3 to TRBJ2-7; 9 bases map to TRBD1. The CDR3 covers 14 residues. In germline, CDR1 is ENHRY, CDR2 SYGVKD. V shed 2 bases and J 4 bases; nucleotides not matched to a gene: 3. The CDR3 sequence is CAISEVQGAYEQYF. For the CDR3, the DNA is TGTGCCATCAGTGAGGTACAGGGGGCTTACGAGCAGTACTTC.

This clone has a handful of counts. V gene TRBV6-5 combines with J gene TRBJ1-2, with unresolved D. Germline assignment: CDR1 MNHEY and CDR2 SVGAGI. Trimming shortened V by 5 bases and J by 4 bases, and 11 bases separated the two germline ends. The CDR3 covers 13 residues. Here the CDR3 reads CASSPPEGYGYTF. Here the CDR3 DNA reads TGTGCCAGCAGTCCTCCCGAGGGCTATGGCTACACCTTC.

The chain has TRBV28 and TRBJ2-5; D might be TRBD2 (6 bases). V was clipped by 5 bases and J by 5 bases, with 24 bases between them. CDR1 is MDHEN, CDR2 SYDVKM, per germline. This CDR3 region has 17 residues. The CDR3 coding sequence is TGTGCCAGCAGTCCACTCCCGGGGAGGCAGCTTTGGGAGACCCAGTACTTC. Encoded protein: CASSPLPGRQLWETQYF. Full variable domain (outside the CDR3, taken from reference TRBV28 and TRBJ2-5): DVKVTQSSRYLVKRTGEKVFLECVQDMDHENMFWYRQDPGLGLRLIYFSYDVKMKEKGDIPEGYSVSREKKERFSLILESASTNQTSMYLCASSPLPGRQLWETQYFGPGTRLLVL.